This T cell receptor (beta chain) is drawn from a study of regulatory and conventional T cells in RAG deficiency. The CDR3 spans 15 residues. Trimming took off 8 bases at V and 7 bases at J, with 21 bases between the two ends. CDR1 LNHDA and CDR2 SQIVND come from the germline V gene (reference sequence). Study results and limitations: Patient subsets had shorter CDR3s; Omenn Treg-Tconv overlap exceeded 90%. Control T-cell subsets had markedly higher Shannon entropy and lower Simpson indices than RAG-deficient patients. Other subsets showed roughly 9.9-fold reductions, but Treg unique TCR beta sequences fell approximately 90-fold in these patients.

Only in-frame clones appear in the TCRdb table, and some are missing; sequencing was by immunoSEQ multiplex PCR. The data hold fewer than 35,000 clones, with around 90% observed a single time. Notes on this clone: As yet, its antigen is unknown.

The same sample was also used in a study of regulatory T cells. That publication notes: Primers: 52 TRBV forward and 13 TRBJ reverse. In patients, unique TRB V-J pairs were restricted and V/J usage skewed, especially in Tregs.

This chain joins TRBV19 and TRBJ1-5; TRBD1 might be the D (6 bases). The sample was CD8+ T cells sorted from blood. This receptor was identified in a human donor in good health. The CDR3 DNA reads as TGTGCCAGTTCCCCAGATTGGAGGGGGGACCAGCCCCAGCATTTT. Translated: CASSPDWRGDQPQHF.